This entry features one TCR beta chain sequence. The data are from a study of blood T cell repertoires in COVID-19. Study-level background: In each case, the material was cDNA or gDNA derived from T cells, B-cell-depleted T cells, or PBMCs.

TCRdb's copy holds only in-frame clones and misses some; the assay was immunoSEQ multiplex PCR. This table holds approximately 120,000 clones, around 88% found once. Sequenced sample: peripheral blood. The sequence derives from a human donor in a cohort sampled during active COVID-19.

The CDR3 is CASSLVPGGPETQYF. In nucleotides, the CDR3 is TGTGCCAGCAGCTTAGTTCCGGGAGGGCCAGAGACCCAGTACTTC. The V and J genes are TRBV7-8 and TRBJ2-5, with 8 nucleotides matching TRBD2. Germline trimming cut 1 base from V and 4 bases from J; bases unmatched to any gene: 5. The CDR3 extends over 15 amino acids. The germline CDR1 and CDR2 sequences are SGHVS and FQNEAQ.